The entry below describes one T cell receptor beta chain. The sample belongs to a study of T cell repertoires in cytomegalovirus infection. For the study at large: Public TCR beta signature analysis indicated the presence of both CMV infection and matching HLA type.

Each CDR3 protein is one row after TCRdb ran MiXCR on the reads. The table includes a few hundred thousand distinct CDR3 sequences, over 15% detected once. Between the trimmed V and J ends, which lost 5 bases and 4 bases, there was a span of 14 bases. This CDR3 contains 13 residues. Germline-derived CDR1 and CDR2 are SQVTM and ANQGSEA. The TCR sequence derives from a human donor in good health (CMV status not recorded). Some clones in this sample may be carry-over from other donors' samples. This chain uses TRBV29-1 with TRBJ1-2, with D unclear. The sample comprised CD8+ T cells from PBMCs. The CDR3 bases are TGCAGCGTTTACGCAGGAGACCTCTATGGCTACACCTTC. Translated: CSVYAGDLYGYTF. Full variable domain (remainder filled in from reference TRBV29-1 and TRBJ1-2): SAVISQKPSRDICQRGTSLTIQCQVDSQVTMMFWYRQQPGQSLTLIATANQGSEATYESGFVIDKFPISRPNLTFSTLTVSNMSPEDSSIYLCSVYAGDLYGYTFGSGTRLTVV.